The sequence of this T cell receptor beta chain was determined in a study of cytomegalovirus exposure and HLA in healthy donors. Study observations and caveats: Some V segments, including TRBV6-2 and TRBV6-3, were excluded as indistinguishable. It has been reported that TCR beta sequences accurately predicted the HLA-A and HLA-B alleles of most subjects.

On this clone: The antigen is undetermined.

Germline values: CDR1 MDHEN, CDR2 SYDVKM. The CDR3 length is 14 residues. The germline V and J ends were trimmed by 4 bases and 10 bases, with 17 bases remaining between them. 60 Vbeta and 13 Jbeta primers were used in PCR. The protocol was immunoSEQ multiplex PCR, while the TCRdb copy is restricted to in-frame clones and leaves out a portion. The sample has some 130,000 clones; the top ten hold about 1.8%. The chain is built from TRBV28 and TRBJ1-5; D call uncertain. Input material: PBMCs. This sequence was found in a young man in good health and CMV-seronegative. Here the CDR3 DNA reads TGTGCCAGCAGTTCACCCCCCCCTGGGCAACCCCAGCATTTT. It translates to CASSSPPPGQPQHF. Together with reference TRBV28 and TRBJ1-5, the CDR3 gives the full variable domain: DVKVTQSSRYLVKRTGEKVFLECVQDMDHENMFWYRQDPGLGLRLIYFSYDVKMKEKGDIPEGYSVSREKKERFSLILESASTNQTSMYLCASSSPPPGQPQHFGDGTRLSIL.